This T cell receptor (beta chain) was sequenced in a study of control samples from healthy donors and cancer patients. TCRdb keeps only in-frame clones here, not all; method: immunoSEQ multiplex PCR. The sample contains about 100,000 clones, roughly nine tenths of which appear only once. Source material: blood. The clonotype originates from a woman aged 45-65 years in good health.

The DNA for the CDR3 is TGTGCCAGCAGCTTAGGGACTAGCGGATACAATGAGCAGTTCTTC. Translated, it gives CASSLGTSGYNEQFF. V gene TRBV7-2 combines with J gene TRBJ2-1; TRBD2 matches 10 bases. With V trimmed by 1 base and J by 4 bases, 1 base remained unmatched. Germline V gene lookup returns CDR1 SGHTA and CDR2 FQGNSA. CDR3 size: 15 residues.